The source of this TCR beta chain is a study of T-cell reconstitution after alpha-beta-depleted transplantation in children. A word on this clonotype: Being one base from a much bigger clone, this may be a read error.

The TCRbeta library was prepared with unique molecular identifiers. Each CDR3 protein gets one entry after TCRdb re-called the PCR reads with MiXCR. This sample has about 270,000 distinct CDR3 sequences, with around 9.6% found just once. Trimming cost V 1 base and J 7 bases; bases outside gene matches: 8. Germline V gene lookup returns CDR1 MNHEY and CDR2 SVGAGI. CDR3 size: 15 residues. The source is a human donor who donated a stem cell graft to a child with SCID. The chain is built from TRBV6-5 and TRBJ2-7; 9 bases line up with TRBD1. The sample consisted of PBMCs from the stem cell graft donor, taken from the stem cell graft. CDR3 sequence: CASSYLVQGAREQYF. CDR3 sequence (DNA): TGTGCCAGCAGTTACTTGGTACAGGGGGCGCGTGAGCAGTACTTC.